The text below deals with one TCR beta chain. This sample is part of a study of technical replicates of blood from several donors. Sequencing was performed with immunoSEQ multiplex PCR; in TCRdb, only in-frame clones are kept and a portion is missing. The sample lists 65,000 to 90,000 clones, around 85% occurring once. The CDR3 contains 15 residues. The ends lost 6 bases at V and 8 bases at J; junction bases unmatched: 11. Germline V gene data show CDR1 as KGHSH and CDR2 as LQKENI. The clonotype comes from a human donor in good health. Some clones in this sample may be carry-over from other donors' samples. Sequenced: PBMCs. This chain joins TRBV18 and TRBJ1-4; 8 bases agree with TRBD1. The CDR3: CASSPPQGAVEKLFF. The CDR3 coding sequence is TGTGCCAGCTCGCCCCCCCAGGGGGCGGTAGAAAAACTGTTTTTT.